What follows are 3 T cell receptor beta chains derived from one specimen sequenced in a study of cytomegalovirus exposure and HLA in healthy donors. PCR used 60 Vbeta primers and 13 Jbeta primers. Sequencing was performed with immunoSEQ multiplex PCR; in TCRdb, only in-frame clones are kept and a portion is missing. The sample has about 78,000 clones; around 70% are singletons. Specimen: PBMCs. All receptors come from a woman in her forties in good health and CMV-seropositive.

The chain combines TRBV19 with TRBJ1-1; D is ambiguous. There are 12 residues in the CDR3. Trimming shortened V by 4 bases and J by 5 bases, and 8 bases separated the two germline ends. Germline V gives CDR1 LNHDA, CDR2 SQIVND (reference sequence). This CDR3 reads CASSTQYTEAFF. In nucleotides, the CDR3 is TGTGCCAGTAGTACCCAGTATACTGAAGCTTTCTTT.

The V and J genes are TRBV7-8 and TRBJ2-1, with TRBD2 matching over 13 bases. Losses at the gene ends were 1 base for V and 7 bases for J; bases not matched to a gene: 4. Germline lookup yields CDR1 SGHVS and CDR2 FQNEAQ. This CDR3 is 16 amino acids long. In DNA, the CDR3 is TGTGCCAGCAGCTTAGTCGCGACTAGCGGGAGGAATGAGCAGTTCTTC. Protein sequence: CASSLVATSGRNEQFF.

This clone has just one count. The gene calls are TRBV5-1 and TRBJ1-5; perhaps TRBD1 as D (6 bases). CDR3 length equals 14 residues. The V and J ends lost 5 bases and 5 bases respectively, with 14 bases between them. Germline values: CDR1 SGHRS, CDR2 YFSETQ. CDR3 in DNA: TGCGCCAGCAGACCCGGGACAAATGATCAGCCCCAGCATTTT. It specifies CASRPGTNDQPQHF.